The 5 T cell receptor beta chains below were found in one sample sequenced in a study of human T cells and chemical hapten exposure. TCRdb recomputed calls from the RACE reads with MiXCR, one row per CDR3 protein. The sample has 150,000 to 200,000 distinct CDR3 sequences, 13% to 15% seen once. Sample time point: patch test 1, 2 weeks after DPC sensitization. This sample's treatment: therapeutic diphenylcyclopropenone sensitization with weekly scalp DPC. The specimen comprised whole blood, sampled in connection with sensitization to the hapten diphenylcyclopropenone (DPC). Receptors were obtained from a woman aged 25 to 39 with alopecia areata. Some clones in this sample may be carry-over from other donors' samples.

A few counts support this clonotype. The chain uses TRBV7-2 and TRBJ2-7, with 9 bases aligning to TRBD1. CDR1 is SGHTA, CDR2 FQGNSA, per germline. The J segment lost 1 base and the V segment lost 3 bases, leaving 13 bases of the junction unmatched. This CDR3 region has 18 residues. The CDR3 is CASSLVPGQGFSSYEQYF. In DNA, the CDR3 is TGTGCCAGCAGCTTGGTCCCGGGACAGGGATTCTCTTCCTACGAGCAGTACTTC.

This clonotype showed up just a few times. The rearrangement uses TRBV19 and TRBJ2-3; possibly TRBD2 for D (5 bases). Germline V gives CDR1 LNHDA, CDR2 SQIVND (reference sequence). This CDR3 is built from 13 residues. The V end lost 7 bases, the J end lost 3 bases, and 11 bases lay between the germline ends. The CDR3 reads CASIMRGTDTQYF. The CDR3 nucleotides read TGTGCCAGTATTATGCGAGGGACAGATACGCAGTATTTT.

The sample holds a few counts of this clonotype. J is TRBJ1-2 and V is TRBV4-1; D uncertain. Deletions cut 4 bases from V and 7 bases from J, with 13 bases between. The V gene's germline CDR1 is MGHRA and CDR2 YSYEKL. There are 13 residues in the CDR3. CDR3 in DNA: TGCGCCAGCAGCCGTTCGCCGATGAGTGGCTACACCTTC. Encoded protein: CASSRSPMSGYTF.

The rearrangement uses TRBV7-9 and TRBJ1-2; a possible D gene is TRBD1 (5 bases). Trimming pared 5 bases from V and 6 bases from J, leaving 25 bases between. The CDR3 totals 17 residues. The germline V gene has CDR1 SEHNR and CDR2 FQNEAQ (reference sequence). The CDR3 DNA is TGTGCCAGCAGCCCCGAGGGGTCCCGGAGAGGACTGCATGGCTACACCTTC. Translated: CASSPEGSRRGLHGYTF.

This clonotype appeared a few times. The rearrangement joins TRBV7-3 to TRBJ2-1, with D uncertain. Germline CDR1 SGHTA, CDR2 FQGTGA. The CDR3 runs 16 residues. Trimming shortened V by 1 base and J by 3 bases, and 13 bases separated the two germline ends. The CDR3 DNA sequence: TGTGCCAGCAGCTTAATGGGCTCCGGTAGCTACAATGAGCAGTTCTTC. Residues: CASSLMGSGSYNEQFF.